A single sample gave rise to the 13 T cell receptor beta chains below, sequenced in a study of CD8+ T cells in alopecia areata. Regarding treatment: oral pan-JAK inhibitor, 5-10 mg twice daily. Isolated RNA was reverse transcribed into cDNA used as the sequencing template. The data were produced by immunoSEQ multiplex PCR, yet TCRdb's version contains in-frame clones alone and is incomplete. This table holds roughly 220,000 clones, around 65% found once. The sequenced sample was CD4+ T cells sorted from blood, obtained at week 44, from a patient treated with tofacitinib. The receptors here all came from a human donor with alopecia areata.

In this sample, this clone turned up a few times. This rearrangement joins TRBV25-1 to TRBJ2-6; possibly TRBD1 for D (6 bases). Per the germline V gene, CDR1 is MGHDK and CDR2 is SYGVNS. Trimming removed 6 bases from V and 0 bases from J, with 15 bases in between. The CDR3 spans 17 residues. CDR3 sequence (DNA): TGTGCCAGCAGGAGAACCTGGACAGCCTCTGGGGCCAACGTCCTGACTTTC. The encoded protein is CASRRTWTASGANVLTF.

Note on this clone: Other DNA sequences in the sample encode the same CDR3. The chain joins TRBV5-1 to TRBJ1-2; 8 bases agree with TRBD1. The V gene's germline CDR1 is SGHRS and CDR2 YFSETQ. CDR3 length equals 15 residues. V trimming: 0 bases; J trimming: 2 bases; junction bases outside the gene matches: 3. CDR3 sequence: CASSLGGDRNYGYTF. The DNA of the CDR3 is TGCGCCAGCAGCTTGGGCGGGGACAGGAACTATGGCTACACCTTC.

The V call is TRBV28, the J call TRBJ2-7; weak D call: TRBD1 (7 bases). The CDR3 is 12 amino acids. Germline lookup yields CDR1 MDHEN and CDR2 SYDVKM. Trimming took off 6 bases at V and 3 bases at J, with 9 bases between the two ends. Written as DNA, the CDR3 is TGTGCCAGCAGGCGGGACAGCTACGAGCAGTACTTC. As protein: CASRRDSYEQYF.

This CDR3 is CASTPYDRDGYTF. The CDR3 DNA is TGTGCCAGCACCCCATACGATCGGGATGGCTACACCTTC. V and J are TRBV28 and TRBJ1-2; D not certain. Trimming took off 7 bases at V and 6 bases at J, with 15 bases between the two ends. The CDR3 is made up of 13 amino acids. Germline assignment: CDR1 MDHEN and CDR2 SYDVKM.

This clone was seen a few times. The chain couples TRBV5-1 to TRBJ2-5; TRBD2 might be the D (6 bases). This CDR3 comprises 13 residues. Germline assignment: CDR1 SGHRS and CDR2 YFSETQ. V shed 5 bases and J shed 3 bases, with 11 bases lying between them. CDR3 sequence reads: CASRGGSEETQYF. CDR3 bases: TGCGCCAGCAGGGGAGGTAGTGAAGAGACCCAGTACTTC. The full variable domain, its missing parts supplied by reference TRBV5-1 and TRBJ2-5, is KAGVTQTPRYLIKTRGQQVTLSCSPISGHRSVSWYQQTPGQGLQFLFEYFSETQRNKGNFPGRFSGRQFSNSRSEMNVSTLELGDSALYLCASRGGSEETQYFGPGTRLLVL.

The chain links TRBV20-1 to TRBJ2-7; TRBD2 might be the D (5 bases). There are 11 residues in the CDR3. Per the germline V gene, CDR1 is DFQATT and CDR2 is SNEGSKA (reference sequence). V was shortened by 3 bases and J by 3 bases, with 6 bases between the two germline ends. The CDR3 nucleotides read TGCAGTGCTAGCGGGGACTACGAGCAGTACTTC. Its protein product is CSASGDYEQYF.

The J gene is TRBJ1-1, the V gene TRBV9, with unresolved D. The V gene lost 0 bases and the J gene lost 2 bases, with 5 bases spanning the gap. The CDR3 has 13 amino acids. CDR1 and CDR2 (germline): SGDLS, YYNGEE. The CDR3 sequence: CASSVESNTEAFF. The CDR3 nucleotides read TGTGCCAGCAGCGTAGAGTCCAACACTGAAGCTTTCTTT.

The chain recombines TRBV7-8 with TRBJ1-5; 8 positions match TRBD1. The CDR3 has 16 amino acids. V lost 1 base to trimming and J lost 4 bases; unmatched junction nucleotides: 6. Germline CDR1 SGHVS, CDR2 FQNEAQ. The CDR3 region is CASSLVGTGRNQPQHF. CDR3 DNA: TGTGCCAGCAGCTTAGTCGGGACAGGTAGAAATCAGCCCCAGCATTTT.

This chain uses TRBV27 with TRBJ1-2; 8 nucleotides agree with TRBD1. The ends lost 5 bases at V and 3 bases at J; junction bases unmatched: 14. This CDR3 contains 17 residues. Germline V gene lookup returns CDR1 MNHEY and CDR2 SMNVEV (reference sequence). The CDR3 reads CASSHLIGQGLDYGYTF. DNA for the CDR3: TGTGCCAGCAGTCATTTAATAGGACAGGGTCTGGACTATGGCTACACCTTC.

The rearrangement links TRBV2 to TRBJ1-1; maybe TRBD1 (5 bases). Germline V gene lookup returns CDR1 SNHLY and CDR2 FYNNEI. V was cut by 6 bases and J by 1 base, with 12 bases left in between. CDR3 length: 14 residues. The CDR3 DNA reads TGTGCCAGCAGCGGCGGGACGGCGAACACTGAAGCTTTCTTT. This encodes CASSGGTANTEAFF.

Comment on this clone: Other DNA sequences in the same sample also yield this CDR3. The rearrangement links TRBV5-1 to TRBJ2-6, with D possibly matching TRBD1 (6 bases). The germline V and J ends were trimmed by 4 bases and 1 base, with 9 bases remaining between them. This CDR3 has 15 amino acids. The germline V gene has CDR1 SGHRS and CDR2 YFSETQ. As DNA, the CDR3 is TGCGCCAGCAGCCCTCAGGGGTCTGGGGCCAACGTCCTGACTTTC. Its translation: CASSPQGSGANVLTF.

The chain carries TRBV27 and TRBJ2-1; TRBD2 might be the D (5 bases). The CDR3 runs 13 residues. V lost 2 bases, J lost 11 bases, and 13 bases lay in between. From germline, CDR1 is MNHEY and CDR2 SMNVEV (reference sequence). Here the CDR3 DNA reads TGTGCCAGCAGTTTAGGTGAGGGTATCAAGCAGTTCTTC. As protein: CASSLGEGIKQFF.

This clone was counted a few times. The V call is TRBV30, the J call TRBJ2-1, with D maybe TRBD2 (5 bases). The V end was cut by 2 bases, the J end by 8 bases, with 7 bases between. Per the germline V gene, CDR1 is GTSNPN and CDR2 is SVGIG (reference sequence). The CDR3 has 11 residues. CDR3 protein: CAWSIAHEQFF. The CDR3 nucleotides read TGTGCCTGGAGTATAGCGCATGAGCAGTTCTTC.